Shown below are 2 T cell receptor beta chains from a single sample sequenced in a study of CD4+ T cells in melanoma. Produced via immunoSEQ multiplex PCR; TCRdb's table is partial and in-frame only. The sample carries over 100,000 clones, 80% to 95% recorded once. The specimen sequenced was peripheral blood. Receptors were obtained from a human donor with melanoma.

This chain uses TRBV30 with TRBJ1-2, with D tentatively TRBD1 (5 bases). Deletions cut 3 bases from V and 2 bases from J, with 10 bases between. The V gene's germline CDR1 is GTSNPN and CDR2 SVGIG (reference sequence). The CDR3 runs to 13 residues. CDR3 DNA: TGTGCCTGGAGCTGGGACGGGAACTATGGCTACACCTTC. It encodes CAWSWDGNYGYTF.

V is TRBV9 and J is TRBJ2-1, with 7 bases identical to TRBD2. Per the germline V gene, CDR1 is SGDLS and CDR2 is YYNGEE. The J segment lost 7 bases and the V segment lost 4 bases, leaving 8 bases of the junction unmatched. The CDR3 runs 14 residues. The CDR3 DNA reads as TGTGCCAGCAGCATCCGGGTGGGGGGGAATGAGCAGTTCTTC. This gives the protein CASSIRVGGNEQFF.